Below, one T cell receptor beta chain is given with its context. Its antigen remains unidentified. Measured with immunoSEQ multiplex PCR; TCRdb has only the in-frame clones, and not every one. The sample yields roughly 590,000 clones, around 95% seen once. The data were taken from a study of shared clonotypes between healthy human individuals. Study-wide findings and caveats: Clonotype sharing among donors likely depends on sequencing depth.

Naive CD8 cells lacked CD45RO and underwent positive selection for CCR7, leaving out terminally differentiated effector memory CD45RA+ cells. The CDR3 has 16 amino acids. V was cut by 4 bases and J by 1 base, with 17 bases left in between. CDR1 and CDR2 (germline): ENHRY, SYGVKD. The sequenced material came from naive CD8+ T cells sorted from blood. The source is a young woman in good health. The gene calls are TRBV10-3 and TRBJ2-7; a possible D gene is TRBD1 (6 bases). The CDR3, as DNA: TGTGCCATCAGTGTCCCGGGCCCCACAGGGTCCTACGAGCAGTACTTC. Protein: CAISVPGPTGSYEQYF.